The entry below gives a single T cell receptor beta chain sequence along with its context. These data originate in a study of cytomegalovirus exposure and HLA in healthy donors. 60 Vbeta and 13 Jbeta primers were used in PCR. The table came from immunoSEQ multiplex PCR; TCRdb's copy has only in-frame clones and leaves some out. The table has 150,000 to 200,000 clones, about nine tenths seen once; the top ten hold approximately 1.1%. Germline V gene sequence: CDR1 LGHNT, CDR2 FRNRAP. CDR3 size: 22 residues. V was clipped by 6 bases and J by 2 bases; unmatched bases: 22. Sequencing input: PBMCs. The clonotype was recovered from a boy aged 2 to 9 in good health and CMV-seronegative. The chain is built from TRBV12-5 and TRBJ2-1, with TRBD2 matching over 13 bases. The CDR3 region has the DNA TGTGCTAGTGGCCTTTTCTCCGGCCCACTAGCGGGGGGGCAAGGGGCCTACAATGAGCAGTTCTTC. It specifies CASGLFSGPLAGGQGAYNEQFF.